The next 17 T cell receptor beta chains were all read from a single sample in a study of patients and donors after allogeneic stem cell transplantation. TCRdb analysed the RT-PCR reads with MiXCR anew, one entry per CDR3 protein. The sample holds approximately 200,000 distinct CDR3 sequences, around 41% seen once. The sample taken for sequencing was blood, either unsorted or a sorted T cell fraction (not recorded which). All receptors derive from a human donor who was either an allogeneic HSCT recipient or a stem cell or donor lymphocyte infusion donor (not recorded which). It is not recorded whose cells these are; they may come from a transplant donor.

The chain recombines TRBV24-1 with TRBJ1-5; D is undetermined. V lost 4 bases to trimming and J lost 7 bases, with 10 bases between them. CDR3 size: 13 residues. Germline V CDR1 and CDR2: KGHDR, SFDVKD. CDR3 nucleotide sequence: TGTGCCACCAGTGAAGAAGGATCACAGCCCCAGCATTTT. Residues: CATSEEGSQPQHF.

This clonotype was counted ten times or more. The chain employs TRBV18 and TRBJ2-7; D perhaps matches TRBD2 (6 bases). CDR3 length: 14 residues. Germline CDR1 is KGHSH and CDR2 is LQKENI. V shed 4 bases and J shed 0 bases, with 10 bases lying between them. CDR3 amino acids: CASSRREASYEQYF. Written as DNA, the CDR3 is TGTGCCAGCTCACGCAGGGAGGCCTCCTACGAGCAGTACTTC.

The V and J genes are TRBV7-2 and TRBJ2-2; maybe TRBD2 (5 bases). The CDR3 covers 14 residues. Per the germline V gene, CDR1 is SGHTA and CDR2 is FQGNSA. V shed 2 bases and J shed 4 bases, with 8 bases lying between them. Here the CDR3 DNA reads TGTGCCAGCAGCTTAACTAGAAGCACCGGGGAGCTGTTTTTT. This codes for CASSLTRSTGELFF.

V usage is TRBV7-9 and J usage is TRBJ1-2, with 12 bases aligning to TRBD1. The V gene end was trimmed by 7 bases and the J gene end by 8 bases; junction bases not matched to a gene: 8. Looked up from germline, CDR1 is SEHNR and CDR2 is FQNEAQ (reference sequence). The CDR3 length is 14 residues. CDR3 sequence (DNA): TGTGCCAGCACCCCGGGACAGGGGGCTAGCGGCTACACCTTC. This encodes CASTPGQGASGYTF.

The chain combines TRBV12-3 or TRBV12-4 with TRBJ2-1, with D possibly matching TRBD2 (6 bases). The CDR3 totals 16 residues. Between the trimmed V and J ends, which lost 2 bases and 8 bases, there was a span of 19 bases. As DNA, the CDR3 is TGTGCCAGCAGTTTAAGTGGAGGAGGCCCGGGGGATGAGCAGTTCTTC. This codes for CASSLSGGGPGDEQFF.

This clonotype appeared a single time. The CDR3 sequence is CASSLVRGAGEQYF. CDR3 coding DNA: TGCGCCAGCAGCTTGGTGAGGGGAGCGGGCGAGCAGTACTTC. The chain joins TRBV5-1 to TRBJ2-7, with a tentative D call TRBD2 (6 bases). The V and J ends lost 0 bases and 6 bases respectively, with 13 bases between them. The CDR3 runs to 14 residues. The germline V gene encodes CDR1 SGHRS and CDR2 YFSETQ.

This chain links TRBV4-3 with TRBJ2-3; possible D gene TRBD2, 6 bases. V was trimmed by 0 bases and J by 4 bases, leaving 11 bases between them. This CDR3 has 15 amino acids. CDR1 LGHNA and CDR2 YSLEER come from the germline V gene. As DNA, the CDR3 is TGCGCCAGCAGCCAAGAGGGGAGGAGATCAGATACGCAGTATTTT. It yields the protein CASSQEGRRSDTQYF.

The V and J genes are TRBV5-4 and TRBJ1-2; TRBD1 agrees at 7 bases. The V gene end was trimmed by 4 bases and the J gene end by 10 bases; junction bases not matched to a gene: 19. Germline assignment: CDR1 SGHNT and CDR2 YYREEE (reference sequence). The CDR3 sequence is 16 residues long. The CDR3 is CASSPPSGRQGRSYTF. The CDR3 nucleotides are TGTGCCAGCAGCCCACCTTCGGGGAGACAGGGAAGGTCCTACACCTTC.

CDR3 protein: CASSLGQVPASHEKLFF. The CDR3 nucleotides are TGTGCCAGCAGTTTGGGACAGGTACCAGCGTCTCATGAAAAACTGTTTTTT. The V and J genes are TRBV12-3 or TRBV12-4 and TRBJ1-4; TRBD1 agrees at 8 bases. The CDR3 has 17 residues. The ends lost 3 bases at V and 6 bases at J; junction bases unmatched: 12.

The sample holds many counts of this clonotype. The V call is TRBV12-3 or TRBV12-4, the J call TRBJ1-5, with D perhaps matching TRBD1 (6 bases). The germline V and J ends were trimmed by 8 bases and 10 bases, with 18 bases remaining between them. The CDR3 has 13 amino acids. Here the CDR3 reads CASSGTPGNPQHF. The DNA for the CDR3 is TGTGCCAGCTCGGGGACACCCGGTAACCCCCAGCATTTT.

The CDR3 spells CASSPLTGARTEQYF. The CDR3 coding sequence is TGTGCCAGCAGTCCTCTGACGGGGGCTAGGACCGAGCAGTACTTC. The chain uses TRBV14 and TRBJ2-7, with D perhaps being TRBD1 or TRBD2 (6 bases each). Germline CDR1 is SGHDN and CDR2 is FVKESK. The V end lost 6 bases, the J end lost 6 bases, and 21 bases lay between the germline ends. The CDR3 consists of 15 residues.

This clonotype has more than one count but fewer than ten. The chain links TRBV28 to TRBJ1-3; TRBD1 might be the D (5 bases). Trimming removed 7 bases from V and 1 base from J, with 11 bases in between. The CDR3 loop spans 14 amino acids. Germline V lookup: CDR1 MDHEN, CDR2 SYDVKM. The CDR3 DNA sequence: TGTGCCAGCACCCAGACAGAGTCTGGAAACACCATATATTTT. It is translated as CASTQTESGNTIYF.

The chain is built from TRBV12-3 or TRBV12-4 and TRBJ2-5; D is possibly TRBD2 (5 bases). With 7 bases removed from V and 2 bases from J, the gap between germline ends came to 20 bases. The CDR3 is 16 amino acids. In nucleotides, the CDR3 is TGTGCCAGCACTCCGGGCGAACTAGTGGGACAAGAGACCCAGTACTTC. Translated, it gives CASTPGELVGQETQYF.

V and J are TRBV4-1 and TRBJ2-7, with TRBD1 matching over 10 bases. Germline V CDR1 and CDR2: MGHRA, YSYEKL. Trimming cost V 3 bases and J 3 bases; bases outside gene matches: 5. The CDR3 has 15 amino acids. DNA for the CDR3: TGCGCCAGCAGCCATACCGGGACAGGGGACTACGAGCAGTACTTC. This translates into CASSHTGTGDYEQYF.

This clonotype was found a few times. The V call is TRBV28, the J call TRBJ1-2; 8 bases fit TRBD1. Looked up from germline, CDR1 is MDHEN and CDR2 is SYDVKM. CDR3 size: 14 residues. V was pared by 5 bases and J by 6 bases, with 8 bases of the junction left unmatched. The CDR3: CASSPPDRDDGYTF. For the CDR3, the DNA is TGTGCCAGCAGTCCTCCGGACAGGGACGATGGCTACACCTTC.

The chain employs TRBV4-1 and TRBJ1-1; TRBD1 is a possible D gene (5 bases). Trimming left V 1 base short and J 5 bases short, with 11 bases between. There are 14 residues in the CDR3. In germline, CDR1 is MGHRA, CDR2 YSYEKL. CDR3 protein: CASSQGQGRTEAFF. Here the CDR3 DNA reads TGCGCCAGCAGCCAAGGCCAGGGTAGGACTGAAGCTTTCTTT.

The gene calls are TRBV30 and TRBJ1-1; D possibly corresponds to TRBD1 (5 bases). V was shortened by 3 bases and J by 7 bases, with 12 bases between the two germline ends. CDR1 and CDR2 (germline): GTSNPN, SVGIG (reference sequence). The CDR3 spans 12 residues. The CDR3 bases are TGTGCCTGGAGCGGACCCAGGGATGAAGCTTTCTTT. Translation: CAWSGPRDEAFF.